What follows are 25 T cell receptor beta chains derived from one specimen sequenced in a study of human T cells and chemical hapten exposure. From the RACE reads, TCRdb called clonotypes with MiXCR, one entry per CDR3 protein. The sample contains approximately 180,000 distinct CDR3 sequences, around 30% of which appear only once. Time point here: pre-sensitization, week 0. The sample's treatment: therapeutic diphenylcyclopropenone sensitization with weekly scalp DPC. Sample: whole blood, taken in connection with sensitization to the hapten diphenylcyclopropenone (DPC). These receptors were collected from a young woman with alopecia areata. Some clones in this sample may be carry-over from other donors' samples.

The genes are TRBV15 and TRBJ1-1; the D is unclear. Germline-derived CDR1 and CDR2 are LNHNV and YYDKDF (reference sequence). This CDR3 has 12 residues. With 1 base removed from V and 0 bases from J, the gap between germline ends came to 0 bases. CDR3: CATSRVNTEAFF. CDR3 bases: TGTGCCACCAGCAGAGTGAACACTGAAGCTTTCTTT.

This clonotype was observed a few times. V gene TRBV2 combines with J gene TRBJ2-3, with 10 bases identical to TRBD2. V trimming: 4 bases; J trimming: 4 bases; junction bases outside the gene matches: 17. The V gene's germline CDR1 is SNHLY and CDR2 FYNNEI. The length of the CDR3 is 19 residues. The CDR3 reads CASSVSLAGAESAPDTQYF. As DNA, the CDR3 is TGTGCCAGCAGTGTCTCGCTAGCGGGAGCAGAGAGTGCCCCAGATACGCAGTATTTT.

This clonotype was observed a single time. J is TRBJ1-5 and V is TRBV7-9; no firm D call. The ends were cut back, 1 base at V and 5 bases at J, with 12 bases in the middle. The V gene's germline CDR1 is SEHNR and CDR2 FQNEAQ (reference sequence). The CDR3 has 15 residues. Here the CDR3 DNA reads TGTGCCAGCAGCTTAGGAGCCGGGGTTGATCAGCCCCAGCATTTT. Translated, it gives CASSLGAGVDQPQHF.

This clonotype was counted a few times. The V and J genes are TRBV4-2 and TRBJ2-3, with D maybe TRBD1 (6 bases). V shed 4 bases and J shed 7 bases, with 18 bases lying between them. Per germline, CDR1 LGHNA and CDR2 YNFKEQ. The length of the CDR3 is 15 residues. The CDR3 loop reads CASSLETGFGYTQYF. The CDR3 DNA reads as TGTGCCAGCAGCCTTGAGACAGGCTTCGGATATACGCAGTATTTT.

This rearrangement joins TRBV20-1 to TRBJ1-2, with 7 bases fitting TRBD1. Germline values: CDR1 DFQATT, CDR2 SNEGSKA (reference sequence). The CDR3 sequence is 14 residues long. With 6 bases clipped from V and 3 bases from J, the junction kept 10 bases outside the gene matches. DNA for the CDR3: TGCAGTGCAAAACGACAGGGATCTGACTATGGCTACACCTTC. Residues: CSAKRQGSDYGYTF.

The gene calls are TRBV2 and TRBJ2-1; 11 bases align to TRBD2. The CDR3 loop spans 14 amino acids. From germline, CDR1 is SNHLY and CDR2 FYNNEI. V dropped 5 bases and J dropped 8; count of bases not matched to a gene: 5. CDR3 sequence (DNA): TGTGCCAGCAGTTTTAGCGGGGGGGCCTATGAGCAGTTCTTC. It translates to CASSFSGGAYEQFF.

In its sample, this clonotype was seen many times. The chain joins TRBV7-2 to TRBJ2-3; 11 bases agree with TRBD1. The J segment lost 5 bases and the V segment lost 3 bases, leaving 7 bases of the junction unmatched. The V gene's germline CDR1 is SGHTA and CDR2 FQGNSA. The CDR3 sequence is 16 residues long. In DNA, the CDR3 is TGTGCCAGCAGCTTCCCCGGGACAGGGGGTAAAGATACGCAGTATTTT. It translates to CASSFPGTGGKDTQYF.

This clonotype was detected once. DNA for the CDR3: TGTGCCAGCAGCCGACATGACAGGAAAGCTTTCTTT. Residues: CASSRHDRKAFF. The chain is built from TRBV7-9 and TRBJ1-1; maybe TRBD1 (6 bases). Germline assignment: CDR1 SEHNR and CDR2 FQNEAQ (reference sequence). V lost 5 bases to trimming and J lost 9 bases, with 13 bases between them. There are 12 residues in the CDR3.

In regard to this clonotype: At one boundary the junction diverges from the germline segment, which might be a read error. This chain joins TRBV29-1 and TRBJ2-5; D call uncertain. Germline values: CDR1 SQVTM, CDR2 ANQGSEA. The CDR3 sequence is 11 residues long. The CDR3 DNA is TGCAGTGTTGGCCCGCAAGAGACCCAGTACTTC. Translated: CSVGPQETQYF. Variable domain in full (rest from reference TRBV29-1 and TRBJ2-5): SAVISQKPSRDICQRGTSLTIQCQVDSQVTMMFWYRQQPGQSLTLIATANQGSEATYESGFVIDKFPISRPNLTFSTLTVSNMSPEDSSIYLCSVGPQETQYFGPGTRLLVL.

The sample holds a few counts of this clonotype. The chain couples TRBV27 to TRBJ2-5, with a possible D match to TRBD2 (5 bases). The CDR3 loop spans 13 amino acids. V was trimmed by 10 bases and J by 4 bases, leaving 16 bases between them. Per the germline V gene, CDR1 is MNHEY and CDR2 is SMNVEV (reference sequence). The CDR3 sequence: CATRGLGRETQYF. The CDR3, as DNA: TGTGCCACCCGAGGATTGGGGAGAGAGACCCAGTACTTC.

This sequence joins TRBV4-2 and TRBJ1-1, with 10 positions matching TRBD1. CDR3 size: 15 residues. V dropped 1 base and J dropped 7; count of bases not matched to a gene: 6. Germline-derived CDR1 and CDR2 are LGHNA and YNFKEQ. CDR3 DNA sequence: TGTGCCAGCAGCCAAGTCTTGGGACAGGGGAATGAAGCTTTCTTT. Its protein product is CASSQVLGQGNEAFF.

The J gene is TRBJ1-1, the V gene TRBV5-1; TRBD1 matches 9 bases. Germline V gives CDR1 SGHRS, CDR2 YFSETQ. The trim removed 1 base at V and 1 base at J, leaving 5 bases unmatched. This CDR3 is 16 amino acids long. In DNA form, the CDR3 reads TGCGCCAGCAGCTTGTGGGGACAGGGCAAGAACACTGAAGCTTTCTTT. Its translation: CASSLWGQGKNTEAFF.

The sample holds a few counts of this clonotype. The chain links TRBV29-1 to TRBJ1-5; no definite D call. V lost 3 bases to trimming and J lost 2 bases, with 8 bases between them. Germline-derived CDR1 and CDR2 are SQVTM and ANQGSEA. The CDR3 extends over 13 amino acids. The DNA for the CDR3 is TGCAGCGTTGAGGAGGGTGGCAATCAGCCCCAGCATTTT. Protein: CSVEEGGNQPQHF. Variable domain in full (rest from reference TRBV29-1 and TRBJ1-5): SAVISQKPSRDICQRGTSLTIQCQVDSQVTMMFWYRQQPGQSLTLIATANQGSEATYESGFVIDKFPISRPNLTFSTLTVSNMSPEDSSIYLCSVEEGGNQPQHFGDGTRLSIL.

This chain links TRBV29-1 with TRBJ2-3; maybe TRBD1 (5 bases). The V gene lost 7 bases and the J gene lost 6 bases, with 8 bases spanning the gap. The germline V gene has CDR1 SQVTM and CDR2 ANQGSEA. CDR3 size: 10 residues. The DNA of the CDR3 is TGCAGCGACAGGATGGATACGCAGTATTTT. Residues: CSDRMDTQYF.

J is TRBJ2-7 and V is TRBV12-3 or TRBV12-4; D may be TRBD1 or TRBD2 (7 bases each). V was clipped by 7 bases and J by 7 bases, with 17 bases between them. This CDR3 region has 13 residues. The CDR3 spells CASTTGVGREQYF. Here the CDR3 DNA reads TGTGCCAGCACAACAGGGGTCGGGAGGGAGCAGTACTTC.

The J gene is TRBJ1-6, the V gene TRBV4-3, with D uncertain. The CDR3 totals 14 residues. V lost 1 base and J 10 bases, leaving 11 bases between the germline ends. Germline V CDR1 and CDR2: LGHNA, YSLEER. The CDR3 DNA reads as TGCGCCAGCAGCCAAGTAATTTTTATCTCACCCCTCCACTTT. It specifies CASSQVIFISPLHF.

The V gene is TRBV20-1, the J gene TRBJ1-1, with 8 bases lining up with TRBD1. This CDR3 spans 14 amino acids. Germline loops: CDR1 DFQATT, CDR2 SNEGSKA (reference sequence). After removal of 5 bases from V and 4 bases from J, the junction contained 9 bases not matched to a gene. The CDR3 nucleotides read TGCAGTGCTCCCACCAACAGGGGGGGCACTGAAGCTTTCTTT. Protein product: CSAPTNRGGTEAFF.

The genes are TRBV5-6 and TRBJ2-1; 11 bases line up with TRBD2. The J segment lost 7 bases and the V segment lost 0 bases, leaving 12 bases of the junction unmatched. The germline V gene has CDR1 SGHDT and CDR2 YYEEEE. The CDR3 consists of 18 residues. The CDR3 region is CASSLAVFSGGARNEQFF. The CDR3 DNA follows: TGTGCCAGCAGCTTGGCTGTATTTAGCGGGGGGGCCAGGAATGAGCAGTTCTTC.

This clonotype has a handful of counts. This rearrangement joins TRBV6-2 or TRBV6-3 to TRBJ1-1; unclear D gene. The length of the CDR3 is 12 residues. Trimming left V 7 bases short and J 1 base short, with 7 bases between. Per germline, CDR1 MNHEY and CDR2 SVGEGT. This chain's CDR3 is CASNSWNTEAFF. In DNA, the CDR3 is TGTGCCAGCAACTCCTGGAACACTGAAGCTTTCTTT.

This clonotype was seen more than once but under ten times. The chain employs TRBV4-2 and TRBJ2-7; 8 nucleotides agree with TRBD1. CDR3 length equals 15 residues. Per the germline V gene, CDR1 is LGHNA and CDR2 is YNFKEQ. With V trimmed by 1 base and J by 7 bases, 9 bases remained unmatched. Here the CDR3 reads CASSQVVQGAYEQYF. The CDR3 DNA reads TGTGCCAGCAGCCAAGTAGTGCAGGGGGCATATGAGCAGTACTTC.

This clonotype was seen a few times. The chain links TRBV20-1 to TRBJ1-2, with TRBD1 matching 8 bases. V was pared by 5 bases and J by 3 bases, with 8 bases of the junction left unmatched. The V gene's germline CDR1 is DFQATT and CDR2 SNEGSKA (reference sequence). The CDR3 extends over 14 amino acids. Written as DNA, the CDR3 is TGCAGTGCTGCCCCCGGGACAGGCGACTATGGCTACACCTTC. Residues: CSAAPGTGDYGYTF.

In this sample, this clonotype turned up a few times. The chain joins TRBV29-1 to TRBJ1-5; the match to TRBD1 covers 10 bases. The CDR3 sequence is 16 residues long. With V trimmed by 7 bases and J by 1 base, 10 bases remained unmatched. The germline V gene has CDR1 SQVTM and CDR2 ANQGSEA. CDR3 DNA sequence: TGCAGCGGACGGGACAGGGGAAGTCCGAGCAATCAGCCCCAGCATTTT. It specifies CSGRDRGSPSNQPQHF. The full variable domain, rest sourced from reference TRBV29-1 and TRBJ1-5, is SAVISQKPSRDICQRGTSLTIQCQVDSQVTMMFWYRQQPGQSLTLIATANQGSEATYESGFVIDKFPISRPNLTFSTLTVSNMSPEDSSIYLCSGRDRGSPSNQPQHFGDGTRLSIL.

The rearrangement links TRBV27 to TRBJ2-1; 12 nucleotides agree with TRBD2. The J segment lost 7 bases and the V segment lost 4 bases, leaving 5 bases of the junction unmatched. Germline CDR1 is MNHEY and CDR2 is SMNVEV (reference sequence). The CDR3 loop spans 15 amino acids. The CDR3 loop reads CASSSLAGGDNEQFF. CDR3 coding DNA: TGTGCCAGCAGTTCCCTAGCGGGAGGGGATAATGAGCAGTTCTTC.

This clonotype was found a few times. The V and J genes are TRBV28 and TRBJ2-3; 7 bases map to TRBD2. This CDR3 is 15 amino acids long. The germline CDR1 and CDR2 sequences are MDHEN and SYDVKM. Trimming removed 8 bases from V and 3 bases from J; junction bases left unmatched: 11. The CDR3 sequence is CASGGGLAVTDTQYF. CDR3 nucleotides: TGTGCCAGCGGGGGAGGGCTAGCGGTAACAGATACGCAGTATTTT.

The chain links TRBV4-2 to TRBJ1-3; the D is unclear. The V gene's germline CDR1 is LGHNA and CDR2 YNFKEQ. This CDR3 is built from 15 residues. V lost 0 bases to trimming and J lost 4 bases, with 10 bases between them. The CDR3 sequence is CASSQDWLGGNTIYF. DNA for the CDR3: TGTGCCAGCAGCCAAGATTGGTTAGGAGGAAACACCATATATTTT.